These 20 T cell receptor beta chains were all obtained from the same sample, sequenced in a study of shared clonotypes between healthy human individuals. This table comes from immunoSEQ multiplex PCR, and its TCRdb copy is limited to in-frame clones, with some not included. The table includes fewer than 400,000 clones, around 74% detected once. Sequencing was performed on memory CD4+ T cells sorted from blood. The subset here: CD45RA-negative fraction. These receptors were obtained from a man between 25 and 39 years old in good health.

The chain uses TRBV19 and TRBJ2-2; 9 bases line up with TRBD1. V shed 4 bases, J shed 6 bases, and the junction held 9 bases outside the gene matches. CDR3 length: 16 residues. Germline V gives CDR1 LNHDA, CDR2 SQIVND (reference sequence). The CDR3 loop reads CASSRMWDRVAGELFF. CDR3 coding DNA: TGTGCCAGTAGTAGAATGTGGGACAGGGTCGCCGGGGAGCTGTTTTTT.

This clone was seen many times. The chain uses TRBV6-4 and TRBJ2-3; TRBD2 aligns across 7 bases. The junction had 1 base not matched to a gene; V was cut back by 2 bases and J by 2 bases. The CDR3 loop spans 14 amino acids. Germline-derived CDR1 and CDR2 are MRHNA and SNTAGT. Here the CDR3 reads CASSDGRATDTQYF. Here the CDR3 DNA reads TGTGCCAGCAGTGACGGGAGGGCCACAGATACGCAGTATTTT.

J is TRBJ1-3 and V is TRBV9; D gene unclear. With 4 bases removed from V and 1 base from J, the gap between germline ends came to 9 bases. CDR1 is SGDLS and CDR2 is YYNGEE in the germline V gene. The CDR3 loop spans 14 amino acids. The CDR3 spells CASSPPGSGNTIYF. The CDR3 DNA reads as TGTGCCAGCAGCCCACCAGGTTCTGGAAACACCATATATTTT.

V and J are TRBV5-1 and TRBJ2-3, with D unresolved. V lost 0 bases to trimming and J lost 4 bases, with 15 bases between them. This CDR3 comprises 16 residues. Germline assignment: CDR1 SGHRS and CDR2 YFSETQ. CDR3 DNA sequence: TGCGCCAGCAGCTTGGATGGGTGGGAACCGCCAGATACGCAGTATTTT. It codes for CASSLDGWEPPDTQYF. Looking up the rest from reference TRBV5-1 and TRBJ2-3 gives the full variable domain: KAGVTQTPRYLIKTRGQQVTLSCSPISGHRSVSWYQQTPGQGLQFLFEYFSETQRNKGNFPGRFSGRQFSNSRSEMNVSTLELGDSALYLCASSLDGWEPPDTQYFGPGTRLTVL.

This chain joins TRBV28 and TRBJ1-5, with unresolved D. From germline, CDR1 is MDHEN and CDR2 SYDVKM. V lost 2 bases to trimming and J lost 2 bases, with 13 bases between them. This CDR3 has 16 residues. The CDR3 nucleotides are TGTGCCAGCAGTTTACAAGGACCCGGGGGCAATCAGCCCCAGCATTTT. This encodes CASSLQGPGGNQPQHF.

The rearrangement uses TRBV23-1 and TRBJ2-7, with unresolved D. TRBV23-1 is filed as an ORF, its function uncertain. Trimming shortened V by 4 bases and J by 0 bases, and 10 bases separated the two germline ends. CDR3 length equals 14 residues. CDR3 sequence reads: CASSPLTNSYEQYF. CDR3 nucleotide sequence: TGCGCCAGCAGTCCCTTGACGAACTCCTACGAGCAGTACTTC.

CDR3 in DNA: TGTGCCAGCAAAGGGGCAGGGGGCGGTCTGCAGTACTTC. The encoded protein is CASKGAGGGLQYF. The chain carries TRBV25-1 and TRBJ2-5; the match to TRBD1 covers 8 bases. Per the germline V gene, CDR1 is MGHDK and CDR2 is SYGVNS. Trimming at V came to 7 bases and at J to 11 bases, leaving 12 bases not matched to a gene. The CDR3 covers 13 residues.

This clone was observed a single time. The rearrangement links TRBV7-8 to TRBJ2-3; 7 bases fit TRBD1. The CDR3 length is 16 residues. Unmatched junction bases numbered 5, after V lost 0 bases and J lost 2 bases. CDR1 SGHVS and CDR2 FQNEAQ come from the germline V gene. CDR3 loop: CASSLATGTVTDTQYF. In nucleotides, the CDR3 is TGTGCCAGCAGCTTAGCTACCGGGACAGTCACAGATACGCAGTATTTT.

In its sample, this clone was seen once. The CDR3 coding sequence is TGTGCCAGTAGTGAGGGACAGAACACTGAAGCTTTCTTT. Its protein is CASSEGQNTEAFF. The chain uses TRBV19 and TRBJ1-1; D might be TRBD1 (6 bases). With 5 bases removed from V and 1 base from J, the gap between germline ends came to 8 bases. Germline CDR1 LNHDA, CDR2 SQIVND (reference sequence). CDR3 length equals 13 residues.

The genes are TRBV18 and TRBJ2-2; D not resolved. Trimming took off 5 bases at V and 4 bases at J, with 8 bases between the two ends. Germline V gene lookup returns CDR1 KGHSH and CDR2 LQKENI. The length of the CDR3 is 13 residues. CDR3 amino acids: CASSLLVTGELFF. The CDR3, as DNA: TGTGCCAGCTCATTGCTTGTCACCGGGGAGCTGTTTTTT.

The chain uses TRBV7-2 and TRBJ2-3; 11 nucleotides line up with TRBD2. Per the germline V gene, CDR1 is SGHTA and CDR2 is FQGNSA. This CDR3 spans 15 amino acids. V lost 2 bases, J lost 4 bases, and 2 bases stayed unmatched. The CDR3 nucleotides are TGTGCCAGCAGCTTAACTAGCGGGAGCCCAGATACGCAGTATTTT. Translation: CASSLTSGSPDTQYF. Filled out from reference TRBV7-2 and TRBJ2-3, the complete variable domain reads GAGVSQSPSNKVTEKGKDVELRCDPISGHTALYWYRQSLGQGLEFLIYFQGNSAPDKSGLPSDRFSAERTGGSVSTLTIQRTQQEDSAVYLCASSLTSGSPDTQYFGPGTRLTVL.

The chain employs TRBV28 and TRBJ2-6; D may correspond to TRBD1 or TRBD2 (5 bases each). Trimming removed 6 bases from V and 0 bases from J, with 9 bases in between. Looked up from germline, CDR1 is MDHEN and CDR2 is SYDVKM. The CDR3 length is 15 residues. This CDR3 is CASRKGTSGANVLTF. CDR3 nucleotide sequence: TGTGCCAGCAGGAAAGGGACCTCTGGGGCCAACGTCCTGACTTTC.

J is TRBJ1-1 and V is TRBV28, with D perhaps matching TRBD1 (5 bases). The CDR3 totals 17 residues. Trimming took off 2 bases at V and 6 bases at J, with 22 bases between the two ends. Germline V gene data show CDR1 as MDHEN and CDR2 as SYDVKM. As DNA, the CDR3 is TGTGCCAGCAGTTTAAGAGGAAGAGGGACCCTAGGATCTGAAGCTTTCTTT. It yields the protein CASSLRGRGTLGSEAFF.

This chain connects TRBV6-6 to TRBJ2-1; D may be TRBD2 (5 bases). Looked up from germline, CDR1 is MNHNY and CDR2 is SVGAGI (reference sequence). The ends were cut back, 5 bases at V and 10 bases at J, with 24 bases in the middle. There are 16 residues in the CDR3. The CDR3 region has the DNA TGTGCCAGCAGTGTCCCCGGGGTTTGGTTGGGGAAGGAGCAGTTCTTC. Its protein is CASSVPGVWLGKEQFF.

The chain links TRBV5-1 to TRBJ2-3, with TRBD2 matching 10 bases. CDR1 and CDR2 from the germline V gene are SGHRS and YFSETQ. The trim removed 3 bases at V and 1 base at J, leaving 8 bases unmatched. This CDR3 has 17 residues. CDR3 nucleotide sequence: TGCGCCAGCAGCTGGACCCTAGCGGGAGCTGGCACAGATACGCAGTATTTT. Encoded protein: CASSWTLAGAGTDTQYF.

The chain joins TRBV11-3 to TRBJ2-2, with 8 bases lining up with TRBD1. Losses at the gene ends were 6 bases for V and 0 bases for J; bases not matched to a gene: 6. The CDR3 runs 16 residues. Germline CDR1 and CDR2: SGHNT and YENEEA. The CDR3 nucleotides read TGTGCCAGCAGTTCCGACAGGGGTACGAACACCGGGGAGCTGTTTTTT. Translating gives CASSSDRGTNTGELFF.

The gene calls are TRBV25-1 and TRBJ1-4; no reliable D call. Trimming took off 2 bases at V and 8 bases at J, with 9 bases between the two ends. CDR3 length equals 13 residues. From germline, CDR1 is MGHDK and CDR2 SYGVNS. The CDR3 DNA reads as TGTGCCAGCAGTGAAGCGGGGAAGGAAAAACTGTTTTTT. This gives the protein CASSEAGKEKLFF.

CDR3 bases: TGTGCCAGCAGCTTAGGCGTAGCGGGAGGAGATGAGCAGTTCTTC. This sequence encodes CASSLGVAGGDEQFF. This sequence joins TRBV7-6 and TRBJ2-1; 10 bases match TRBD2. Losses at the gene ends were 1 base for V and 8 bases for J; bases not matched to a gene: 5. This CDR3 spans 15 amino acids. The germline V gene encodes CDR1 SGHVS and CDR2 FNYEAQ.

Details on this clone: Other DNA sequences in the sample encode the same CDR3. The chain combines TRBV5-1 with TRBJ2-3; maybe TRBD1 (6 bases). Trimming took 0 bases from V and 0 from J, leaving 11 bases between them. In germline, CDR1 is SGHRS, CDR2 YFSETQ. This CDR3 is built from 16 residues. Here the CDR3 DNA reads TGCGCCAGCAGCTTGGGGACAGCCCCTAGCACAGATACGCAGTATTTT. Translation gives CASSLGTAPSTDTQYF.

In its sample, this clone was seen a few times. The sample holds other DNA sequences that translate to the same CDR3. V usage is TRBV10-1 and J usage is TRBJ2-3; D is ambiguous. Trimming took 3 bases from V and 5 from J, leaving 6 bases between them. The germline CDR1 and CDR2 sequences are WNHNN and SYGVQD (reference sequence). The CDR3 consists of 12 residues. The CDR3 loop is CASSEAGDTQYF. Written as DNA, the CDR3 is TGCGCCAGCAGTGAAGCAGGAGATACGCAGTATTTT.